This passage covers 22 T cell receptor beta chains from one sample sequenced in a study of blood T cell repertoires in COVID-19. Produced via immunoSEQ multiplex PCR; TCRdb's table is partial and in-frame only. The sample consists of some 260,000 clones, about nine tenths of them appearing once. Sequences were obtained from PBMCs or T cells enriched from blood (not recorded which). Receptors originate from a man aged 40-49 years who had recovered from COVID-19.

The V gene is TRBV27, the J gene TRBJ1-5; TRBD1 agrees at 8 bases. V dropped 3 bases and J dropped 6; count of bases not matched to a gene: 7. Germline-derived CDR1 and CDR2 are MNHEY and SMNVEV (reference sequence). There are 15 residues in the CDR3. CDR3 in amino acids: CASSFLGQGGQPQHF. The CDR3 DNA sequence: TGTGCCAGCAGTTTCCTAGGACAGGGCGGTCAGCCCCAGCATTTT.

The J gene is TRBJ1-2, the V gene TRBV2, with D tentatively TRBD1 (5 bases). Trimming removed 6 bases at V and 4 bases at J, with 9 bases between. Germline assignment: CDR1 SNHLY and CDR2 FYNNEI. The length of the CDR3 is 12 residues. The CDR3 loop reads CASRGLSYGYTF. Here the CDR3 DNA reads TGTGCCAGCAGGGGGCTAAGCTATGGCTACACCTTC.

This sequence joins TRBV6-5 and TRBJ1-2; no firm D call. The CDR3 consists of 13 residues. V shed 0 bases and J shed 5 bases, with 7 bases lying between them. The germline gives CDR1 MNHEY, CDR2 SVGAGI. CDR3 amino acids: CASSYSREYGYTF. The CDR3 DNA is TGTGCCAGCAGTTACTCGAGGGAGTATGGCTACACCTTC.

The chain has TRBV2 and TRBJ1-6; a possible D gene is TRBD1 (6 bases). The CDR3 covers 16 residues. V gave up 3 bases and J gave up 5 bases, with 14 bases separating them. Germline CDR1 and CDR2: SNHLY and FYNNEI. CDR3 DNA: TGTGCCAGCAGTGAGGGACATAGTCTAAATAATTCACCCCTCCACTTT. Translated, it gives CASSEGHSLNNSPLHF.

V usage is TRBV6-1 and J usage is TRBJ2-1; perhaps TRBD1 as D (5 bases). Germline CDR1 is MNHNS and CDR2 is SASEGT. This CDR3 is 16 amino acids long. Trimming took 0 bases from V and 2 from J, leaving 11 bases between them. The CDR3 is CASSEAGQDPYNEQFF. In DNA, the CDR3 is TGTGCCAGCAGTGAAGCGGGGCAGGACCCCTACAATGAGCAGTTCTTC.

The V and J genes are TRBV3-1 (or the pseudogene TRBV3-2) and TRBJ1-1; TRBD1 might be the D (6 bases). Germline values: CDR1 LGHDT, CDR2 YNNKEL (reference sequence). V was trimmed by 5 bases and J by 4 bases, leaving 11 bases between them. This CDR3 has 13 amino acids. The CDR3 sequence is CASSASRGTEAFF. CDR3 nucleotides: TGTGCCAGCAGCGCCAGCAGGGGCACTGAAGCTTTCTTT.

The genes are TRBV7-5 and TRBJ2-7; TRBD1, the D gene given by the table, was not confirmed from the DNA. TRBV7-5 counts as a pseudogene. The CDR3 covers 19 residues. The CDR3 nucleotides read TGTGTCAGAAGCTTAGACGGGACAGGGGACCCCAGGTACCGCTACGAGCAGTACTTC. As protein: CVRSLDGTGDPRYRYEQYF.

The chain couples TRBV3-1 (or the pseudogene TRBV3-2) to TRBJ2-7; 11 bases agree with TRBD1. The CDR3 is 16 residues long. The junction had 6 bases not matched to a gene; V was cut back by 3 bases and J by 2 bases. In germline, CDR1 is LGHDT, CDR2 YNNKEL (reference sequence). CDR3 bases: TGTGCCAGCAGCCACGGACCGGGACAGGGGGCCTACGAGCAGTACTTC. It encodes CASSHGPGQGAYEQYF.

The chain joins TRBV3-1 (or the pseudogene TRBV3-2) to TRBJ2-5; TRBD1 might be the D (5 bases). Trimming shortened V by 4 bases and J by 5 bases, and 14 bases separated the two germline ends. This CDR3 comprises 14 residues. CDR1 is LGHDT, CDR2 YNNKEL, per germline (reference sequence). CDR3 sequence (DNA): TGTGCCAGCAGCCTCACAACTGGGGCGGAGACCCAGTACTTC. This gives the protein CASSLTTGAETQYF.

The CDR3 region is CAISRDWSGNTEAFF. CDR3 nucleotide sequence: TGTGCCATCAGCCGGGACTGGTCGGGGAACACTGAAGCTTTCTTT. This chain uses TRBV10-3 with TRBJ1-1, with D perhaps TRBD1 (5 bases). The germline V and J ends were trimmed by 6 bases and 1 base, with 15 bases remaining between them. Looked up from germline, CDR1 is ENHRY and CDR2 is SYGVKD. This CDR3 is built from 15 residues.

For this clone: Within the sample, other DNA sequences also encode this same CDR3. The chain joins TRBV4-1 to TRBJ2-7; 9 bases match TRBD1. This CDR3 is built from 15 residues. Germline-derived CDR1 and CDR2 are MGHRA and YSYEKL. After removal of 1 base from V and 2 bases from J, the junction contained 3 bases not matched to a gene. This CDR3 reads CASSQGRDRAYEQYF. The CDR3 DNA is TGCGCCAGCAGCCAAGGTCGGGACAGGGCCTACGAGCAGTACTTC.

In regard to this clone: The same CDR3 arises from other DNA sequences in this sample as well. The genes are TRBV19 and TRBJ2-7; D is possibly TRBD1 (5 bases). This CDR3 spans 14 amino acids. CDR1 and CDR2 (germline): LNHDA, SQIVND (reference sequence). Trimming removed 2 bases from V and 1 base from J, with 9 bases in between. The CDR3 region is CASSILGQSYEQYF. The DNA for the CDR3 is TGTGCCAGTAGTATACTGGGGCAATCCTACGAGCAGTACTTC.

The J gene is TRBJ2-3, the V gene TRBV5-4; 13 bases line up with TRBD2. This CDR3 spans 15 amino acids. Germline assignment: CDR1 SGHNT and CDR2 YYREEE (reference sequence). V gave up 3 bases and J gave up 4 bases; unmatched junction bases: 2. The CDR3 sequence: CASSSTSGRPDTQYF. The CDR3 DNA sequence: TGTGCCAGCAGCTCGACTAGCGGGAGGCCAGATACGCAGTATTTT.

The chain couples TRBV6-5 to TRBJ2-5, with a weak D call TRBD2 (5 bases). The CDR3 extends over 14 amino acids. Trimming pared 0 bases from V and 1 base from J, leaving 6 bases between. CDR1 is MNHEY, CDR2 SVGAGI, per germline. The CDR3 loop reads CASSYSRAQETQYF. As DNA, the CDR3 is TGTGCCAGCAGTTACTCGAGGGCCCAAGAGACCCAGTACTTC.

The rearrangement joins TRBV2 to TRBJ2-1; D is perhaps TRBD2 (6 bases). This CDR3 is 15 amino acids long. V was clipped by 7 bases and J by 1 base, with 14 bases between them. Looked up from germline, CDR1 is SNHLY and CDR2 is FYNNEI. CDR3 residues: CASNLLTSSYNEQFF. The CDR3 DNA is TGTGCCAGCAACCTACTGACTAGTTCCTACAATGAGCAGTTCTTC.

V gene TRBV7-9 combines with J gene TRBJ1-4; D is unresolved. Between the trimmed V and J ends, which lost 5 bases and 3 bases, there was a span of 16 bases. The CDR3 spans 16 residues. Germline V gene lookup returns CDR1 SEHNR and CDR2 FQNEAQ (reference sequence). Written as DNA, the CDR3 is TGTGCCAGCAGCCCGCCGAGAGGTCCGGCTAATGAAAAACTGTTTTTT. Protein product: CASSPPRGPANEKLFF. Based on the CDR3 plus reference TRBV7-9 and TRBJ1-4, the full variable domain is DTGVSQNPRHKITKRGQNVTFRCDPISEHNRLYWYRQTLGQGPEFLTYFQNEAQLEKSRLLSDRFSAERPKGSFSTLEIQRTEQGDSAMYLCASSPPRGPANEKLFFGSGTQLSVL.

CDR3 region: CASSSLGLAGANVLTF. CDR3 DNA sequence: TGTGCCAGCAGCTCCCTTGGGCTGGCCGGGGCCAACGTCCTGACTTTC. The J gene is TRBJ2-6, the V gene TRBV13; D uncertain. CDR3 length: 16 residues. V was pared by 4 bases and J by 4 bases, with 14 bases between. CDR1 is PRHDT, CDR2 FYEKMQ, per germline (reference sequence).

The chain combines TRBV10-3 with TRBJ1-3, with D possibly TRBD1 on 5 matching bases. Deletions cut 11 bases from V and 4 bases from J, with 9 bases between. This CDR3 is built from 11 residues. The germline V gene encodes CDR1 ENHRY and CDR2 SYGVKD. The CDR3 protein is CAPSGGNTIYF. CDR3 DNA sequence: TGTGCCCCATCAGGGGGAAACACCATATATTTT.

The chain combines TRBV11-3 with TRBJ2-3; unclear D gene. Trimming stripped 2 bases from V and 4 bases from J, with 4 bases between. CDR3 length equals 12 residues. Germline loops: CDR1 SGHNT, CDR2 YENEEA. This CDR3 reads CASSLQADTQYF. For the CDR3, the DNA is TGTGCCAGCAGCTTACAGGCAGATACGCAGTATTTT.

The chain's CDR3 is CASSLSSGGAADTQYF. CDR3 bases: TGTGCCAGCAGCTTATCTAGCGGGGGGGCCGCAGATACGCAGTATTTT. This chain uses TRBV11-3 with TRBJ2-3; 12 positions match TRBD2. Germline CDR1 is SGHNT and CDR2 is YENEEA. This CDR3 is built from 16 residues. Trimming took 2 bases from V and 4 from J; bases not matched to a gene: 4.

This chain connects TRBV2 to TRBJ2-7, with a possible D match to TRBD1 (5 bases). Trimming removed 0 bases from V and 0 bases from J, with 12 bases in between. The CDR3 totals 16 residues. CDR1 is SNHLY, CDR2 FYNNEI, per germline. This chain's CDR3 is CASSEALAGNSYEQYF. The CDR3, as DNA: TGTGCCAGCAGTGAAGCGCTTGCAGGGAACTCCTACGAGCAGTACTTC. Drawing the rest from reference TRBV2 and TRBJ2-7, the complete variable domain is EPEVTQTPSHQVTQMGQEVILRCVPISNHLYFYWYRQILGQKVEFLVSFYNNEISEKSEIFDDQFSVERPDGSNFTLKIRSTKLEDSAMYFCASSEALAGNSYEQYFGPGTRLTVT.

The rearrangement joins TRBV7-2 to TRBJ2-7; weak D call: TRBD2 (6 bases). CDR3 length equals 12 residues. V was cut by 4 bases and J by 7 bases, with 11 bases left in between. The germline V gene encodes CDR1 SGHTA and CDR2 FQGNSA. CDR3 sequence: CASSSDYGEQYF. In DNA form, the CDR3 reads TGTGCCAGCAGCTCGGACTATGGAGAGCAGTACTTC.